The rows below give T cell receptor beta chains drawn from one sample of a study of shared clonotypes between healthy human individuals. Sequencing used immunoSEQ multiplex PCR; TCRdb keeps in-frame clones, though not all of them. Altogether about 2.4 million clones are present, over 85% being singletons, with the ten largest covering 0.36%. Sequencing was carried out using naive CD4+ T cells from PBMCs. These receptors were obtained from a man younger than 35 in good health. Some clones in this sample may be carry-over from other donors' samples. The conserved cysteine and the conserved F or W are not part of the CDR3 here. Fields, in order: CDR3 protein, J gene, V gene.

ASSLSRSGANVLT TRBJ2-6 TRBV5-5
ASRTTETANYGYT TRBJ1-2 TRBV6-5
ASSVGRGTEAF TRBJ1-1 TRBV27
ASSPTGGNQPQH TRBJ1-5 TRBV7-2
ASSLPSRYEQF TRBJ2-1 TRBV5-4
ASSHGEKLF TRBJ1-4 TRBV14
ASSLEAGNYEQY TRBJ2-7 TRBV5-1
ASSPRLGRDTQY TRBJ2-3 TRBV4-2
ASSLRGALSNQPQH TRBJ1-5 TRBV6-6
ASSSGPPHGAF TRBJ1-1 TRBV28
ASSLVTSGRVSYNEQF TRBJ2-1 TRBV5-1
ASRTGTPPKEQY TRBJ2-7 TRBV28
ATTRDTAYSNQPQH TRBJ1-5 TRBV15
ASRMNRNNLFGYT TRBJ1-2 TRBV5-1
ASSRQDRSSYEQY TRBJ2-7 TRBV6-1
ASSLRTGGSTEAF TRBJ1-1 TRBV7-2
ASTKGLAGAWYEQY - TRBV28
AISRGGTVSTDTQY TRBJ2-3 TRBV10-3
ASSLTRAMNTEAF TRBJ1-1 TRBV7-3
ASGTSGSTDTQY TRBJ2-3 TRBV7-2
ASSLFRDRRYGYT TRBJ1-2 TRBV7-2
ASSLPGTVAYEQY TRBJ2-7 TRBV5-6
ASSVHRPGGQETQY TRBJ2-5 TRBV25-1
ASRGQGLGVDSGNTIY TRBJ1-3 TRBV28
ATSTRQPEQF TRBJ2-1 TRBV15
SARGGTEAF TRBJ1-1 TRBV20-1
ASSSGLVVYNEQF TRBJ2-1 TRBV10-2
ASSPPNSIPGEKLF TRBJ1-4 TRBV18
ASSISTGNTEAF TRBJ1-1 TRBV19
ASSLRGRGRTGNTIY TRBJ1-3 TRBV14
ASSLGASGRGGEQF TRBJ2-1 TRBV5-1
ASSMDREEEQY TRBJ2-7 TRBV27